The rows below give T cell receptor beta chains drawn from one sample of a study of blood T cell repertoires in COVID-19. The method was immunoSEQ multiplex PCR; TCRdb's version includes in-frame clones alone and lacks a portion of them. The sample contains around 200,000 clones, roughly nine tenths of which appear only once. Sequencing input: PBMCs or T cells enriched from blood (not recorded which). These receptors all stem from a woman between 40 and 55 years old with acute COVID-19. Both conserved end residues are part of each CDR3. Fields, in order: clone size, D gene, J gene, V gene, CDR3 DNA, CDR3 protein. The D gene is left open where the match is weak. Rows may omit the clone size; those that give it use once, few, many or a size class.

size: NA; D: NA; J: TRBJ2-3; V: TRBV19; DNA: TGTGCCAGTAGTATGTGGGGCGGGATCACAGATACGCAGTATTTT; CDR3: CASSMWGGITDTQYF
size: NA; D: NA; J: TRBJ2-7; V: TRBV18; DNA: TGTGCCAGCTCACCTACAGGGGGGGGTTCCTACGAGCAGTACTTC; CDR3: CASSPTGGGSYEQYF
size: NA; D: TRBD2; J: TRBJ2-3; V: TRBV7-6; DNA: TGTGCCAGCAGCTTAGTTCCGGGGGGGGCCACAGATACGCAGTATTTT; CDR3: CASSLVPGGATDTQYF
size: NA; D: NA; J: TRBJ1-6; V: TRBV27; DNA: TGTGCCAGCAGTCCGTCCGGTAGTTCACCCCTCCACTTT; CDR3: CASSPSGSSPLHF
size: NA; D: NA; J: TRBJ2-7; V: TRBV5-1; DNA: TGCGCCAGCAGCCTCTCAACCCGGACAGTACCACCTGAGCAGTACTTC; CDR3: CASSLSTRTVPPEQYF
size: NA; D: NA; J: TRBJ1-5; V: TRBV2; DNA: TGTGCCAGCAGCCGACAGGAAAATAGCAATCAGCCCCAGCATTTT; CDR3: CASSRQENSNQPQHF
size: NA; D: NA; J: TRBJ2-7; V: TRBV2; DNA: TGTGCCAGCAAAGACAACCGGGACATAATCTACGAGCAGTACTTC; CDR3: CASKDNRDIIYEQYF
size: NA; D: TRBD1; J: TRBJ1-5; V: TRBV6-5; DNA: TGTGCCAGCAGTCCGACAGGGCTTAGCAATCAGCCCCAGCATTTT; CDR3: CASSPTGLSNQPQHF
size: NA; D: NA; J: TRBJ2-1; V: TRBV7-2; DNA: TGTGCCAGCAGCTCGTCGGGGGGCCATTACAATGAGCAGTTCTTC; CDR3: CASSSSGGHYNEQFF
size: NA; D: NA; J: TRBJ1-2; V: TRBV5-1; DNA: TGCGCCAGCAGCTTGGGAACCACAGGGAACTATGGCTACACCTTC; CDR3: CASSLGTTGNYGYTF
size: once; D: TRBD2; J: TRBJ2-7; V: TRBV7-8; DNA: TGTGCCAGCAGCTTAGGTCCTAGCGGGAGTTACGAGCAGTACTTC; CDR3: CASSLGPSGSYEQYF
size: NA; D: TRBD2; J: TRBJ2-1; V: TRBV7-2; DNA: TGTGCCAGCAGCTACACCGGGACTAGCGGCAATGAGCAGTTCTTC; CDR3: CASSYTGTSGNEQFF
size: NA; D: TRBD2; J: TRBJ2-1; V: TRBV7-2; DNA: TGTGCCAGCAGCTTAAGCCGGGCTAGCGGGAGCTCCTACAATGAGCAGTTCTTC; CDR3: CASSLSRASGSSYNEQFF
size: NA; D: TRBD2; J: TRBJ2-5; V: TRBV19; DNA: TGTGCCAGTAGTACCCGGGCGGGAGGTGTTCGGGAGACCCAGTACTTC; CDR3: CASSTRAGGVRETQYF
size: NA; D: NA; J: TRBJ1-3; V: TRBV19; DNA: TGTGCCAGTAGTGGAGACTCTGGAAACACCATATATTTT; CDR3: CASSGDSGNTIYF
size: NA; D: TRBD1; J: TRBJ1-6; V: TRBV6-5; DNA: TGTGCCAGCAGCGCCCGGGACAGGGCTAATTCACCCCTCCACTTT; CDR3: CASSARDRANSPLHF
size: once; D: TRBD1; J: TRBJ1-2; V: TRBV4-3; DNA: TGCGCCAGCAGCCCCGGGACAGGGCCGGGCTATGGCTACACCTTC; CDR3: CASSPGTGPGYGYTF
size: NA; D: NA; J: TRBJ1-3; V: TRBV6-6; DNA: TGTGCCAGCAGTTACTCGTCTTCGGGAAACACCATATATTTT; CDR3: CASSYSSSGNTIYF
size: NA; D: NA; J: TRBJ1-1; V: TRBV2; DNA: TGTGCCAGCAGGGCAGGGATGAACACTGAAGCTTTCTTT; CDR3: CASRAGMNTEAFF
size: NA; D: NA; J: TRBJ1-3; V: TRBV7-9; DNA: TGTGCCAGCAGAGCGGGGCAGCAGGGAAACACCATATATTTT; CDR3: CASRAGQQGNTIYF
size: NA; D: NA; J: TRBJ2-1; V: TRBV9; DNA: TGTGCCAGCAGCGTAGGAGGGGGCGGGGATGAGCAGTTCTTC; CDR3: CASSVGGGGDEQFF
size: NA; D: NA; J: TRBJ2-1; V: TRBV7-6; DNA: TGTGCCAGCAGCTTACCGTATGCCGGGAGCAATGAGCAGTTCTTC; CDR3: CASSLPYAGSNEQFF
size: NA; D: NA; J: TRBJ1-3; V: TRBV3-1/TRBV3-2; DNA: TGTGCCAGCAGCCAGGGCAGGGTATCTGGAAACACCATATATTTT; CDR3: CASSQGRVSGNTIYF
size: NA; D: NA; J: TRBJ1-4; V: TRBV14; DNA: TGTGCCAGCAGCCATCGTTCGTTCGAAAAACTGTTTTTT; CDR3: CASSHRSFEKLFF
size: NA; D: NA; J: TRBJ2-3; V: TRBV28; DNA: TGTGCCAGCAAAGGAGGGGGGGCGACAGATACGCAGTATTTT; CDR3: CASKGGGATDTQYF
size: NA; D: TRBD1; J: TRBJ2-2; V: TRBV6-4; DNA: TGTGCCACCCGGAACGACAGGGTAACCGGGGAGCTGTTTTTT; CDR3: CATRNDRVTGELFF
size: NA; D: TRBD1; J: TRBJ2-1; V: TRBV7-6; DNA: TGTGCCAGCAGCCAGGGGGCCCCCCACTACAATGAGCAGTTCTTC; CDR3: CASSQGAPHYNEQFF
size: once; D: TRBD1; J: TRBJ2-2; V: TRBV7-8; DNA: TGTGCCAGCAGCTGGTCCGGGACAGGGCTCGCCGGGGAGCTGTTTTTT; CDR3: CASSWSGTGLAGELFF
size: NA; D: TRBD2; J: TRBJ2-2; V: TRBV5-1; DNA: TGCGCCAGCAGCTTGACTAGCGGGAACACCGGGGAGCTGTTTTTT; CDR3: CASSLTSGNTGELFF
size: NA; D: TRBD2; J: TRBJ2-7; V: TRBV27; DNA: TGTGCCAGCAGTTTATCCGGCGGGAGGGCCATCGGCGAGCAGTACTTC; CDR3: CASSLSGGRAIGEQYF
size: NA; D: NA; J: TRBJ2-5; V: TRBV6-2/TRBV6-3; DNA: TGTGCCAGCAGTTACGATGGACTCTTCACCCAGTACTTC; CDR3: CASSYDGLFTQYF
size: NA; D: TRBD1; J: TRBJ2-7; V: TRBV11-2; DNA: TGTGCCAGCAGCCCCAGCCAGACAGGGCACTACGAGCAGTACTTC; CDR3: CASSPSQTGHYEQYF
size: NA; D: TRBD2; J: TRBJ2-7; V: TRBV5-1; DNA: TGCGCCAGCAGCTTGGCTAAGACTAGCGGGAGCTACGAGCAGTACTTC; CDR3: CASSLAKTSGSYEQYF
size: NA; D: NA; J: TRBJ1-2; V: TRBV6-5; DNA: TGTGCCAGCAACCAGGGTAATCCTCCAAGGAATGGCTACACCTTC; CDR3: CASNQGNPPRNGYTF
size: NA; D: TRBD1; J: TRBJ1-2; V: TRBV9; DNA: TGTGCCGGCAGCCATACTCGGACAGGGGGCGGCTACACCTTC; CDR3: CAGSHTRTGGGYTF
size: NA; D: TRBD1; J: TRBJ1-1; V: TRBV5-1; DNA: TGCGCCAGCAGCTGGGGACAGGGGAACACTGAAGCTTTCTTT; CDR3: CASSWGQGNTEAFF
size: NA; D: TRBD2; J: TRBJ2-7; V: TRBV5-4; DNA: TGTGCCAGCAGCAGTAGCGGGAGATTTTCCTACGAGCAGTACTTC; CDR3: CASSSSGRFSYEQYF
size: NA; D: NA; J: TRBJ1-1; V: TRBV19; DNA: TGTGCCAGTAGTATAGTAGGGGGTTATGTGAACACTGAAGCTTTCTTT; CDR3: CASSIVGGYVNTEAFF
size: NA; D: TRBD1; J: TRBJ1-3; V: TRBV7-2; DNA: TGTGCCAGCAGCTTGAGGGGACAGGGAGGAAACACCATATATTTT; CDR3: CASSLRGQGGNTIYF
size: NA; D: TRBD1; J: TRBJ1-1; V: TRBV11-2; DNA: TGTGCCAGCAGCTCAGGACAGGGTGGCACTGAAGCTTTCTTT; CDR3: CASSSGQGGTEAFF
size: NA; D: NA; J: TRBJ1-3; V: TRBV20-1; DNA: TGCAGTGCTAGTGTCGCGGAACGTAAGGGAAACACCATATATTTT; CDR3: CSASVAERKGNTIYF
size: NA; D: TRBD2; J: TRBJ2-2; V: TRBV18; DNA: TGTGCCAGCTCAGGACTAGACGGAACCGGGGAGCTGTTTTTT; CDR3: CASSGLDGTGELFF
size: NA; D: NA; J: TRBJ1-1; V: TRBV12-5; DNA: TGTGCTAGTGGTTTGGCACCTAAGGGGGATACCCCCGTCACTGAAGCTTTCTTT; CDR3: CASGLAPKGDTPVTEAFF
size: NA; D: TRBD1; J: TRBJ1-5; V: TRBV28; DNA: TGTGCCAGCAGTGAAGCGGACAGGAGCAATCAGCCCCAGCATTTT; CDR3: CASSEADRSNQPQHF
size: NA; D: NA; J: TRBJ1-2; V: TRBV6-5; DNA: TGTGCCAGCAGTTCCGGGACTCCTAACTATGGCTACACCTTC; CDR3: CASSSGTPNYGYTF
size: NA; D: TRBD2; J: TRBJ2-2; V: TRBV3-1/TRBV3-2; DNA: TGTGCCAGCAGCCAAGAGGGACGACTAGCGGGATCGAACACCGGGGAGCTGTTTTTT; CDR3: CASSQEGRLAGSNTGELFF
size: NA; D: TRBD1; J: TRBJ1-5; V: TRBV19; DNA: TGTGCCAGTAGACAGGGGAATCAGCCCCAGCATTTT; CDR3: CASRQGNQPQHF
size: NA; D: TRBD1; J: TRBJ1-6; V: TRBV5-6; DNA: TGTGCCAGCAGCTTGTCACAGGGGGCGAATTCACCCCTCCACTTT; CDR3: CASSLSQGANSPLHF
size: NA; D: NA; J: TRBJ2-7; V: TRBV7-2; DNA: TGTGCCAGCAGCTTAGACAGGGTCTACGAGCAGTACTTC; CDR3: CASSLDRVYEQYF
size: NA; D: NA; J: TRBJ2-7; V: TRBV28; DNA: TGTGCCAGCAGTCCCCTCGGGAGTAGTAGGTACGAGCAGTACTTC; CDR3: CASSPLGSSRYEQYF
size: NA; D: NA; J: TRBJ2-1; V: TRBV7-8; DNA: TGTGCCAGCAGCTTAGATCTAGCATTAAGAAGAGGGAATGAGCAGTTCTTC; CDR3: CASSLDLALRRGNEQFF
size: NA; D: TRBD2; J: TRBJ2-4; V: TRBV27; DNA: TGTGCCAGCAGTTTATTTGTCGGGGGGGCCAAAAACATTCAGTACTTC; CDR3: CASSLFVGGAKNIQYF
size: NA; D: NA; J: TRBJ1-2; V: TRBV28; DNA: TGTGCCAGCGGGGTACGTACAGGGTTTTCCAACTATGGCTACACCTTC; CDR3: CASGVRTGFSNYGYTF
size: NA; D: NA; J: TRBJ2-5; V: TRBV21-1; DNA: TGTGCCAGCAGCCAGACGGGACAGGGTACCAAAGAGACCCAGTACTTC; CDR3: CASSQTGQGTKETQYF
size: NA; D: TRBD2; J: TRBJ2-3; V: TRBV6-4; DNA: TGTGCCACACGAAGGTCAGGCCGGGGGGATGGCACAGATACGCAGTATTTT; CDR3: CATRRSGRGDGTDTQYF
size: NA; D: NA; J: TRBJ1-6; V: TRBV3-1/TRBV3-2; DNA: TGTGCCAGCAGCCAAGGGTGGGTGGCAGGGGCCAATTCACCCCTCCACTTT; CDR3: CASSQGWVAGANSPLHF
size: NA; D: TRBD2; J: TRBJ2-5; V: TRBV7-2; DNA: TGTGCCAGCAGGGACGGGACTAGCGGGAGAGGAAAACAAGAGACCCAGTACTTC; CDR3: CASRDGTSGRGKQETQYF
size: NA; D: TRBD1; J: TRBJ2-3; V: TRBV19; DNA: TGTGCCAGTAGTTCCCGGGACAGGGAAACAGATACGCAGTATTTT; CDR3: CASSSRDRETDTQYF
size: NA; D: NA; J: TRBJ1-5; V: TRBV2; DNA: TGTGCCAGCAGTGAAGGCAGGGAAGGTCAGCCCCAGCATTTT; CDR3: CASSEGREGQPQHF
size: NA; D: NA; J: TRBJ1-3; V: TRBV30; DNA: TGTGCCTGGAGTGGCCGACAAGGAAACACCATATATTTT; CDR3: CAWSGRQGNTIYF